These 23 T cell receptor beta chains originate from one sample sequenced in a study of T cells after yellow fever vaccination. TCRdb re-derived calls from the 5' RACE reads in MiXCR, one entry per CDR3 protein. The sample comprises just under 600,000 distinct CDR3 sequences, roughly 13% of which are singletons, and 11% to 15% rests with the top ten. Sequencing used PBMCs, obtained on the day of the yellow fever booster vaccination. These receptors came from a man younger than 45 who received the YFV17D yellow fever vaccine.

This clonotype was found a few times. V and J are TRBV20-1 and TRBJ2-1, with 11 bases matching TRBD2. The trim removed 2 bases at V and 5 bases at J, leaving 8 bases unmatched. The CDR3 runs 16 residues. Germline lookup yields CDR1 DFQATT and CDR2 SNEGSKA (reference sequence). CDR3 in DNA: TGCAGTGCTAGAAAGGCTAGCGGGAGGATAAACAATGAGCAGTTCTTC. Its protein is CSARKASGRINNEQFF.

The chain joins TRBV19 to TRBJ2-2; maybe TRBD2 (6 bases). The V gene lost 4 bases and the J gene lost 4 bases, with 13 bases spanning the gap. The CDR3 extends over 15 amino acids. CDR1 and CDR2 from the germline V gene are LNHDA and SQIVND (reference sequence). The CDR3 protein is CASSSSGVVTGELFF. CDR3 bases: TGTGCCAGTAGTAGTAGCGGAGTCGTCACCGGGGAGCTGTTTTTT.

The V and J genes are TRBV18 and TRBJ2-7; D ambiguous. The CDR3 has 15 residues. V was pared by 3 bases and J by 3 bases, with 15 bases between. Germline V lookup: CDR1 KGHSH, CDR2 LQKENI. The CDR3 nucleotides read TGTGCCAGCTCACCCTCCCCGGACCGGAACTACGAGCAGTACTTC. This sequence encodes CASSPSPDRNYEQYF.

This chain connects TRBV10-3 to TRBJ2-7; TRBD1 matches 9 bases. Germline-derived CDR1 and CDR2 are ENHRY and SYGVKD. J was trimmed by 5 bases and V by 3 bases; bases with no gene match: 5. CDR3 length: 14 residues. CDR3 DNA: TGTGCCATCAGTGACCTGAGACAGGGGGACGAGCAGTACTTC. Protein product: CAISDLRQGDEQYF.

The chain uses TRBV5-8 and TRBJ2-2; 12 bases fit TRBD2. This CDR3 comprises 17 residues. V trimming: 4 bases; J trimming: 7 bases; junction bases outside the gene matches: 11. The germline gives CDR1 SGHTS, CDR2 YDEGEE. DNA for the CDR3: TGTGCCAGCAGCGGAGGTGGACTAGCGGGATTCGGCGGGGAGCTGTTTTTT. Translated: CASSGGGLAGFGGELFF.

A few counts support this clonotype. The CDR3 protein is CASSIRASGSSYEQYF. CDR3 in DNA: TGTGCCAGTAGTATCAGGGCTAGCGGGAGCTCTTACGAGCAGTACTTC. V and J are TRBV19 and TRBJ2-7; TRBD2 aligns across 10 bases. Germline CDR1 LNHDA, CDR2 SQIVND (reference sequence). CDR3 size: 16 residues. Trimming took 3 bases from V and 4 from J; bases not matched to a gene: 9.

This chain connects TRBV4-3 to TRBJ2-5, with D hard to call. V lost 2 bases and J 1 base, leaving 14 bases between the germline ends. The CDR3 is made up of 16 amino acids. Per the germline V gene, CDR1 is LGHNA and CDR2 is YSLEER. CDR3 sequence: CASSQYGDRSQETQYF. The DNA of the CDR3 is TGCGCCAGCAGCCAATACGGCGATCGATCCCAAGAGACCCAGTACTTC.

This clonotype was counted only a few times. The rearrangement uses TRBV7-8 and TRBJ2-1; 9 nucleotides align to TRBD1. V gave up 2 bases and J gave up 9 bases; unmatched junction bases: 8. Germline V lookup: CDR1 SGHVS, CDR2 FQNEAQ. CDR3 size: 15 residues. The CDR3 sequence is CASSLTGGALSEQFF. The CDR3 DNA is TGTGCCAGCAGCTTAACAGGGGGCGCCCTTTCTGAGCAGTTCTTC.

The chain couples TRBV6-4 to TRBJ2-1; TRBD1 agrees at 7 bases. This CDR3 is 13 amino acids long. V dropped 3 bases and J dropped 9; count of bases not matched to a gene: 5. Per the germline V gene, CDR1 is MRHNA and CDR2 is SNTAGT. This CDR3 reads CASSEGGGLEQFF. As DNA, the CDR3 is TGTGCCAGCAGTGAAGGGGGCGGGCTTGAGCAGTTCTTC.

The rearrangement links TRBV5-4 to TRBJ2-7, with 10 bases lining up with TRBD1. The V segment lost 4 bases and the J segment 2 bases; nucleotides outside the gene matches: 6. Per the germline V gene, CDR1 is SGHNT and CDR2 is YYREEE (reference sequence). The CDR3 loop spans 15 amino acids. The CDR3 DNA reads TGTGCCAGCAGCAACCCCGGGACAGGGGCCTACGAGCAGTACTTC. Its translation is CASSNPGTGAYEQYF.

This clonotype turned up a few times. V gene TRBV6-2 or TRBV6-3 combines with J gene TRBJ1-5; D uncertain. The germline V and J ends were trimmed by 1 base and 2 bases, with 3 bases remaining between them. The CDR3 has 13 amino acids. Germline values: CDR1 MNHEY, CDR2 SVGEGT. CDR3 amino acids: CASSYWGNQPQHF. CDR3 nucleotide sequence: TGTGCCAGCAGTTACTGGGGCAATCAGCCCCAGCATTTT.

This chain joins TRBV7-2 and TRBJ2-1; a weak D match, TRBD2 (5 bases). Deletions cut 0 bases from V and 1 base from J, with 13 bases between. The CDR3 has 17 residues. CDR1 and CDR2 (germline): SGHTA, FQGNSA. CDR3 DNA: TGTGCCAGCAGCTTAGCTCTCAGTGCGGGTTCCTACAATGAGCAGTTCTTC. This translates into CASSLALSAGSYNEQFF.

This clonotype was seen more than once but under ten times. The V and J genes are TRBV5-4 and TRBJ2-3, with 14 bases that match TRBD2. The trim removed 4 bases at V and 4 bases at J, leaving 2 bases unmatched. The CDR3 sequence is 15 residues long. Germline-derived CDR1 and CDR2 are SGHNT and YYREEE (reference sequence). The CDR3 nucleotides are TGTGCCAGCAGCCCGACTAGCGGGAGGGCAGATACGCAGTATTTT. As protein: CASSPTSGRADTQYF.

The chain recombines TRBV9 with TRBJ1-6; D remains unclear. The CDR3 totals 15 residues. Per the germline V gene, CDR1 is SGDLS and CDR2 is YYNGEE. Trimming removed 6 bases at V and 4 bases at J, with 14 bases between. CDR3 loop: CASKLTGFYNSPLHF. CDR3 DNA sequence: TGTGCCAGCAAATTAACGGGGTTTTATAATTCACCCCTCCACTTT.

This clonotype has a handful of counts. This chain links TRBV10-3 with TRBJ1-1, with TRBD1 as a possible D gene (5 bases). Between the trimmed V and J ends, which lost 5 bases and 4 bases, there was a span of 14 bases. The CDR3 contains 14 residues. From germline, CDR1 is ENHRY and CDR2 SYGVKD. The CDR3 spells CAISPDSFGTEAFF. In nucleotides, the CDR3 is TGTGCCATCAGTCCTGACAGTTTTGGCACTGAAGCTTTCTTT.

This clonotype appeared a few times. The V call is TRBV30, the J call TRBJ2-1; unclear D gene. The length of the CDR3 is 14 residues. Germline V CDR1 and CDR2: GTSNPN, SVGIG (reference sequence). Deletions cut 3 bases from V and 3 bases from J, with 12 bases between. The CDR3 loop is CAWRGNLLYNEQFF. CDR3 in DNA: TGTGCCTGGAGGGGAAACCTCCTCTACAATGAGCAGTTCTTC.

A few counts support this clonotype. CDR3 loop: CSVERESYEQYF. CDR3 DNA: TGCAGCGTTGAGCGGGAGTCTTACGAGCAGTACTTC. The chain has TRBV29-1 and TRBJ2-7, with TRBD2 matching over 7 bases. J gave up 4 bases and V 3 bases, and 3 bases lay outside the gene matches. CDR1 is SQVTM, CDR2 ANQGSEA, per germline. The CDR3 contains 12 residues.

In regard to this clonotype: The junction departs from germline at one end; a sequencing error may be responsible. V usage is TRBV7-9 and J usage is TRBJ2-5; perhaps TRBD1 as D (6 bases). The CDR3 spans 13 residues. CDR1 and CDR2 from the germline V gene are SEHNR and FQNEAQ (reference sequence). CDR3 nucleotides: TGTGCCAGCAACTTAAGGGGACAAAAGACCCAGTACTTC. It codes for CASNLRGQKTQYF.

This clonotype was observed a handful of times. CDR3 loop: CASSFRSGRAVNEQFF. Written as DNA, the CDR3 is TGTGCCAGCAGTTTTCGGAGCGGGAGGGCCGTGAATGAGCAGTTCTTC. The rearrangement joins TRBV12-3 or TRBV12-4 to TRBJ2-1; 10 positions agree with TRBD2. The CDR3 extends over 16 amino acids. V lost 3 bases and J lost 7; bases outside the gene matches: 9.

The chain carries TRBV7-9 and TRBJ2-7; 13 positions match TRBD2. Trimming removed 5 bases from V and 8 bases from J; junction bases left unmatched: 6. Germline CDR1 and CDR2: SEHNR and FQNEAQ (reference sequence). The CDR3 extends over 14 amino acids. In nucleotides, the CDR3 is TGTGCCAGCAGCCCCGGGACTAGCGGGAACCAGCAGTACTTC. Its translation is CASSPGTSGNQQYF. The full variable domain, its missing parts supplied by reference TRBV7-9 and TRBJ2-7, is DTGVSQNPRHKITKRGQNVTFRCDPISEHNRLYWYRQTLGQGPEFLTYFQNEAQLEKSRLLSDRFSAERPKGSFSTLEIQRTEQGDSAMYLCASSPGTSGNQQYFGPGTRLTVT.

Only a few counts were recorded for this clonotype. This chain links TRBV4-3 with TRBJ2-1; possible D gene TRBD2, 6 bases. The CDR3 is made up of 17 amino acids. Germline-derived CDR1 and CDR2 are LGHNA and YSLEER. Trimming stripped 4 bases from V and 1 base from J, with 17 bases between. The CDR3 DNA reads TGCGCCAGCAGCCGGGAGGCGGTCTCCGGATCCTACAATGAGCAGTTCTTC. Translated, it gives CASSREAVSGSYNEQFF.

The V and J genes are TRBV12-3 or TRBV12-4 and TRBJ2-7, with 7 bases identical to TRBD2. The ends lost 3 bases at V and 1 base at J; junction bases unmatched: 6. The CDR3 spans 15 residues. The CDR3 sequence: CASSLGEGLSYEQYF. DNA of the CDR3: TGTGCCAGCAGTTTGGGGGAGGGGCTTTCCTACGAGCAGTACTTC.

The table lists this clonotype with a few counts. The chain joins TRBV12-3 or TRBV12-4 to TRBJ1-5; D remains unclear. The CDR3 covers 14 residues. The ends were cut back, 8 bases at V and 2 bases at J, with 13 bases in the middle. CDR3 coding DNA: TGTGCCAGCGGACCCGCCGGGGGCAATCAGCCCCAGCATTTT. Translated: CASGPAGGNQPQHF.